This entry concerns a single T cell receptor (beta chain). TCRdb's table, derived via immunoSEQ multiplex PCR, lists solely in-frame clones and lacks some. The sample yields 250,000 to 300,000 clones, about 86% seen once. The data are from a study of blood T cell repertoires in COVID-19. This CDR3 is 15 amino acids long. Germline V lookup: CDR1 SNHLY, CDR2 FYNNEI. V shed 6 bases and J shed 7 bases, with 18 bases lying between them. The sample taken for sequencing was peripheral blood. The TCR originated in a woman in her sixties or seventies with COVID-19, enrolled during active disease. The gene calls are TRBV2 and TRBJ2-2, with D unresolved. CDR3: CASRAATVFNGELFF. The CDR3 DNA reads as TGTGCCAGCAGGGCCGCGACTGTTTTTAACGGGGAGCTGTTTTTT.